This T cell receptor (beta chain) was retrieved from a study of blood T cell repertoires in COVID-19. Study-wide background: Acute and convalescent COVID-19 samples came from the United States, Italy and Spain.

Per the study methods: By means of reference gene primer amplification, nucleated cell counts were estimated. TCRdb's table, derived via immunoSEQ multiplex PCR, lists solely in-frame clones and lacks some. From that table come the V and J calls and clone size; the DNA was used to work out D and trimming. The table has roughly 290,000 clones, roughly 91% seen once. Trimming removed 3 bases from V and 5 bases from J; junction bases left unmatched: 8. Per germline, CDR1 GTSNPN and CDR2 SVGIG (reference sequence). CDR3 length: 15 amino acids. This clone was seen only a few times. The V and J genes are TRBV30 and TRBJ2-2; 8 nucleotides agree with TRBD1. Sequences were obtained from peripheral blood. The receptor was isolated from a man aged 25 to 45 with acute or convalescent COVID-19. The CDR3 coding sequence is TGTGCCTGGAGGAGTTCGGACAGGGTGACCGGGGAGCTGTTTTTT. Translation: CAWRSSDRVTGELFF.